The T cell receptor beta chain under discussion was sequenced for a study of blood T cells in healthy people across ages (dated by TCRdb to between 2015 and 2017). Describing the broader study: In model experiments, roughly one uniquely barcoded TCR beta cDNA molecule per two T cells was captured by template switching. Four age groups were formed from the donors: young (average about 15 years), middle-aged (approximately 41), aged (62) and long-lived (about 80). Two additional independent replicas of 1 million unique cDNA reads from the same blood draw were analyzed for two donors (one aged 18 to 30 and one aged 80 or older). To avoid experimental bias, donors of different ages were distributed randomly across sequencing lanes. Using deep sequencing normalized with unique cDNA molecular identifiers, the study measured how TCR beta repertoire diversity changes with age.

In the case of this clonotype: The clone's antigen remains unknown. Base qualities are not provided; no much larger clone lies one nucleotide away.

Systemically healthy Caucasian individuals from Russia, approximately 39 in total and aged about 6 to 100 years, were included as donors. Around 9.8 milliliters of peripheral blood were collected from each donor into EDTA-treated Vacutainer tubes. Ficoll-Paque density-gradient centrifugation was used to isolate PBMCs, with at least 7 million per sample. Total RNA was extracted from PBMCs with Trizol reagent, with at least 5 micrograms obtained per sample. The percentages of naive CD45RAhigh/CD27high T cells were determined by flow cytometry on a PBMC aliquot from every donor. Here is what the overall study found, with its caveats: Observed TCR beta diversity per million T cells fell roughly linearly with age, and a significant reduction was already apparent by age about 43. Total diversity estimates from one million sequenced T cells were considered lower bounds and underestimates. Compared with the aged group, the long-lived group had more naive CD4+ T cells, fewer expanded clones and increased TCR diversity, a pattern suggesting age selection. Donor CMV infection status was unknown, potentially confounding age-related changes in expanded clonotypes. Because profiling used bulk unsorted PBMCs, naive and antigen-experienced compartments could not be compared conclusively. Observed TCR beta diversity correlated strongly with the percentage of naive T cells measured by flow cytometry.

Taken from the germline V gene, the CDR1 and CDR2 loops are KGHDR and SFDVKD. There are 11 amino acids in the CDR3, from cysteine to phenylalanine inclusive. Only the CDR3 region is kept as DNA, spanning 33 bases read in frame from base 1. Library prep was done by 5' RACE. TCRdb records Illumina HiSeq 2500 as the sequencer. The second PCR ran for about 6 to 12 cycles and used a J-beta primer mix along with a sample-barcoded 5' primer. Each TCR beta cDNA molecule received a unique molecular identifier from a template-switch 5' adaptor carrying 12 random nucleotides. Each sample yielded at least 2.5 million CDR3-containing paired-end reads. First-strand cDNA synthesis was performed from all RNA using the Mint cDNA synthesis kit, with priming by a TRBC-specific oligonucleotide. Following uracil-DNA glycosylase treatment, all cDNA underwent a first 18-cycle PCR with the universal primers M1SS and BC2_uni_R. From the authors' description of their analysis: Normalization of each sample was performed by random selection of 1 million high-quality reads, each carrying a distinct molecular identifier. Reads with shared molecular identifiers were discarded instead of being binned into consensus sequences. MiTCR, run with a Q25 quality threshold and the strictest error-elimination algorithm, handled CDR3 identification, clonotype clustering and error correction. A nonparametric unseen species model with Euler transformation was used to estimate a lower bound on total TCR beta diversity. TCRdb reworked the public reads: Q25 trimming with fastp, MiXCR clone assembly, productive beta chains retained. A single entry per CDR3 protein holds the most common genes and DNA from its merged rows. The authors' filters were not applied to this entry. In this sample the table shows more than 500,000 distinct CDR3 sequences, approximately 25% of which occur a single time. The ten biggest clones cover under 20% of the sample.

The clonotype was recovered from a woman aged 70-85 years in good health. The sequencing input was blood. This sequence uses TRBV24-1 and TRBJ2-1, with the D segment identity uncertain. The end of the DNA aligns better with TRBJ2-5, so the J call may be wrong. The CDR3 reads CATSGLETQYF. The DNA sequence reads TGTGCCACCAGTGGTTTAGAGACCCAGTACTTC.